Described below is a single T cell receptor (beta chain) sequence and its context. CDR3 length: 16 residues. Trimming removed 4 bases from V and 3 bases from J, with 16 bases in between. Germline V lookup: CDR1 LNHDA, CDR2 SQIVND (reference sequence). This sample is drawn from a study of blood T cell repertoires in COVID-19. Turning to the study itself: Sources were T cells, B-cell-depleted T cells, or PBMCs; the material itself was cDNA or gDNA.

The assay was immunoSEQ multiplex PCR, and TCRdb's table has in-frame clones only and misses some. The sample records some 120,000 clones, roughly nine tenths being singletons. The TCR sequence derives from a man aged 50 to 60 with active COVID-19. V and J are TRBV19 and TRBJ1-5, with a tentative D call TRBD1 (6 bases). The sample was peripheral blood. CDR3: CASSNPTGWLNQPQHF. CDR3 nucleotide sequence: TGTGCCAGTAGTAACCCCACAGGGTGGCTCAATCAGCCCCAGCATTTT.